One and the same sample provided the 20 T cell receptor beta chains below, sequenced in a study of T cell repertoires in cytomegalovirus infection (dated by TCRdb to the late 2010s). The sequencer listed for this sample is Illumina HiSeq 1500. TCRdb reworked the public reads: Q25 trimming with fastp, MiXCR clone assembly, productive beta chains retained. Identical CDR3 protein sequences are pooled into one entry, listed with their most common genes and DNA. This sample comprises 200,000 to 250,000 distinct CDR3 sequences, approximately 22% of them detected only once. Roughly 20% of the sample belongs to the ten largest clones. The sequenced sample was CD8+ T cells from PBMCs. These receptors were taken from a human donor in good health (CMV status not recorded). Some clones in this sample may be carry-over from other donors' samples.

This clonotype was seen more than once but under ten times. The chain joins TRBV5-5 to TRBJ2-3; 14 nucleotides align to TRBD2. Germline trimming cut 4 bases from V and 2 bases from J; bases unmatched to any gene: 15. Germline CDR1 SGHKS, CDR2 YYEKEE (reference sequence). The CDR3 contains 20 residues. The CDR3 reads CASSHPPPRTSGGNTDTQYF. As DNA, the CDR3 is TGTGCCAGCAGCCACCCCCCTCCCAGGACTAGCGGGGGGAACACAGATACGCAGTATTTT.

The sample holds many counts of this clonotype. The chain carries TRBV7-8 and TRBJ2-5; the D gene is possibly TRBD1 (5 bases). This CDR3 comprises 15 residues. V lost 0 bases to trimming and J lost 5 bases, with 13 bases between them. CDR1 is SGHVS, CDR2 FQNEAQ, per germline. The CDR3 spells CASSLAGPNGETQYF. The CDR3, as DNA: TGTGCCAGCAGCTTAGCGGGGCCCAACGGGGAGACCCAGTACTTC.

This clonotype has ten or more counts. The chain carries TRBV7-2 and TRBJ2-1; 9 nucleotides align to TRBD2. Germline CDR1 is SGHTA and CDR2 is FQGNSA. CDR3 length: 15 amino acids. Trimming at V came to 4 bases and at J to 6 bases, leaving 7 bases not matched to a gene. CDR3 region: CASSSAGGPSNEQFF. CDR3 DNA: TGTGCCAGCAGCTCTGCGGGGGGGCCCTCCAATGAGCAGTTCTTC.

This clonotype was seen repeatedly, ten times or more. This chain uses TRBV12-3 or TRBV12-4 with TRBJ2-2; D unresolved. The CDR3 loop spans 13 amino acids. Trimming took off 2 bases at V and 3 bases at J, with 4 bases between the two ends. The CDR3 is CASSLRDTGELFF. The CDR3 nucleotides are TGTGCCAGCAGTTTAAGGGACACCGGGGAGCTGTTTTTT.

This clonotype was counted at least ten times. The V call is TRBV11-2, the J call TRBJ2-1; possibly TRBD2 for D (7 bases). This CDR3 has 15 amino acids. Trimming left V 8 bases short and J 0 bases short, with 14 bases between. From germline, CDR1 is SGHAT and CDR2 FQNNGV. CDR3 DNA sequence: TGTGCCAGCTCTGGGGGGGCTTCCTCCTACAATGAGCAGTTCTTC. This translates into CASSGGASSYNEQFF.

This clonotype occurred a few times. This chain uses TRBV4-1 with TRBJ2-7; 7 nucleotides match TRBD1. Germline CDR1 reads MGHRA; CDR2 reads YSYEKL. The CDR3 has 13 residues. Trimming cost V 4 bases and J 2 bases; bases outside gene matches: 2. CDR3 DNA sequence: TGCGCCAGCAGCCCTGACAGGGCCTACGAGCAGTACTTC. It is translated as CASSPDRAYEQYF.

In its sample, this clonotype was seen a few times. This chain connects TRBV7-4 to TRBJ2-7, with a tentative D call TRBD1 (5 bases). From germline, CDR1 is SGHVT and CDR2 SQSDAQ. This CDR3 region has 14 residues. V dropped 4 bases and J dropped 3 bases, with 13 bases sitting between them. CDR3 DNA: TGTGCCAGCAGCTCTCCGGACAAATTCTACGAGCAGTACTTC. Translation: CASSSPDKFYEQYF. The whole variable domain, remainder taken from reference TRBV7-4 and TRBJ2-7, is GAGVSQSPRYKVAKRGRDVALRCDSISGHVTLYWYRQTLGQGSEVLTYSQSDAQRDKSGRPSGRFSAERPERSVSTLKIQRTEQGDSAVYLCASSSPDKFYEQYFGPGTRLTVT.

This clonotype was seen ten or more times. The chain couples TRBV28 to TRBJ2-3; D remains unclear. The germline V gene encodes CDR1 MDHEN and CDR2 SYDVKM. The CDR3 sequence is 11 residues long. The V end was cut by 4 bases, the J end by 3 bases, with 2 bases between. The CDR3 nucleotides are TGTGCCAGCAGTTGGACAGATACGCAGTATTTT. This translates into CASSWTDTQYF.

This clonotype was observed many times. The genes are TRBV10-3 and TRBJ2-7; 8 bases align to TRBD1. The CDR3 is made up of 13 amino acids. V dropped 4 bases and J dropped 7; count of bases not matched to a gene: 6. The germline V gene has CDR1 ENHRY and CDR2 SYGVKD. The CDR3 spells CAISVTGEREQYF. The CDR3 nucleotides are TGTGCCATCAGTGTGACAGGGGAGAGGGAGCAGTACTTC.

This clonotype was detected many times. The chain joins TRBV28 to TRBJ2-2; D might be TRBD2 (7 bases). V was shortened by 2 bases and J by 3 bases, with 10 bases between the two germline ends. The CDR3 runs 15 residues. Per the germline V gene, CDR1 is MDHEN and CDR2 is SYDVKM. CDR3 loop: CASSLRGADTGELFF. In DNA, the CDR3 is TGTGCCAGCAGTTTACGGGGGGCTGACACCGGGGAGCTGTTTTTT.

CDR3 sequence (DNA): TGTGCCAGCAGCTTAGGAGGACTAGCGGGCGGAGAGACCCAGTACTTC. Amino acids: CASSLGGLAGGETQYF. The chain has TRBV7-8 and TRBJ2-5; TRBD2 agrees at 11 bases. With V trimmed by 1 base and J by 4 bases, 5 bases remained unmatched. Germline V CDR1 and CDR2: SGHVS, FQNEAQ. This CDR3 region has 16 residues.

The chain is built from TRBV20-1 and TRBJ1-2; D is unclear. The ends were cut back, 0 bases at V and 3 bases at J, with 11 bases in the middle. CDR3 size: 14 residues. The germline V gene encodes CDR1 DFQATT and CDR2 SNEGSKA (reference sequence). CDR3 sequence reads: CSARDTLGDYGYTF. The CDR3 DNA is TGCAGTGCTAGAGATACACTGGGCGACTATGGCTACACCTTC.

This clonotype has only a few counts. This chain links TRBV20-1 with TRBJ1-3, with a weak D call TRBD1 (6 bases). This CDR3 contains 12 residues. Germline V gene sequence: CDR1 DFQATT, CDR2 SNEGSKA (reference sequence). V was trimmed by 4 bases and J by 4 bases, leaving 8 bases between them. The CDR3 coding sequence is TGCAGTGCTAACAGGGAAGGAAACACCATATATTTT. Its translation is CSANREGNTIYF.

This chain uses TRBV6-5 with TRBJ2-7; D is possibly TRBD1 or TRBD2 (6 bases each). Germline CDR1 MNHEY, CDR2 SVGAGI. The CDR3 is 14 residues long. Trimming pared 6 bases from V and 2 bases from J, leaving 14 bases between. CDR3 loop: CASRDAGGAYEQYF. The CDR3 DNA is TGTGCCAGCAGAGACGCCGGGGGCGCCTACGAGCAGTACTTC.

The chain is built from TRBV9 and TRBJ2-5; D is perhaps TRBD1 or TRBD2 (5 bases each). This CDR3 contains 16 residues. Per the germline V gene, CDR1 is SGDLS and CDR2 is YYNGEE. Trimming removed 0 bases from V and 1 base from J, with 13 bases in between. In DNA form, the CDR3 reads TGTGCCAGCAGCGTAGCTTGGGACCGATCCCAAGAGACCCAGTACTTC. It encodes CASSVAWDRSQETQYF.

This clonotype was seen only a few times. The rearrangement uses TRBV5-1 and TRBJ1-1; weak D call: TRBD1 (6 bases). The length of the CDR3 is 16 residues. Per germline, CDR1 SGHRS and CDR2 YFSETQ. With 2 bases removed from V and 1 base from J, the gap between germline ends came to 15 bases. CDR3 sequence: CASSLWTEASNTEAFF. CDR3 nucleotides: TGCGCCAGCAGCTTATGGACAGAAGCTTCGAACACTGAAGCTTTCTTT.

This clonotype was counted between two and nine times. This chain uses TRBV7-3 with TRBJ2-1; 9 bases line up with TRBD1. With V trimmed by 3 bases and J by 10 bases, 7 bases remained unmatched. The length of the CDR3 is 14 residues. The germline CDR1 and CDR2 sequences are SGHTA and FQGTGA. CDR3 region: CASSFRDREQEQFF. CDR3 nucleotides: TGTGCCAGCAGCTTCCGGGACAGGGAACAGGAGCAGTTCTTC.

The gene calls are TRBV7-2 and TRBJ1-5, with no clear D. V was pared by 3 bases and J by 7 bases, with 13 bases between. Germline CDR1 and CDR2: SGHTA and FQGNSA. This CDR3 is 14 amino acids long. CDR3 sequence (DNA): TGTGCCAGCAGCTTTCGGGTCCCGGGGCAGCCCCAGCATTTT. This encodes CASSFRVPGQPQHF.

The chain uses TRBV12-3 or TRBV12-4 and TRBJ2-3; 8 bases are a match to TRBD2. The CDR3 sequence is 14 residues long. After removal of 4 bases from V and 6 bases from J, the junction contained 6 bases not matched to a gene. CDR3: CASSWAGGVDTQYF. The CDR3, as DNA: TGTGCCAGCAGTTGGGCGGGGGGCGTGGATACGCAGTATTTT.

This rearrangement joins TRBV2 to TRBJ2-5; 14 bases align to TRBD2. The V segment lost 4 bases and the J segment 0 bases; nucleotides outside the gene matches: 4. This CDR3 has 17 amino acids. CDR1 SNHLY and CDR2 FYNNEI come from the germline V gene. CDR3 DNA: TGTGCCAGCAGTGGGCCGGGACTAGCGGGGGACCAAGAGACCCAGTACTTC. Its protein product is CASSGPGLAGDQETQYF.